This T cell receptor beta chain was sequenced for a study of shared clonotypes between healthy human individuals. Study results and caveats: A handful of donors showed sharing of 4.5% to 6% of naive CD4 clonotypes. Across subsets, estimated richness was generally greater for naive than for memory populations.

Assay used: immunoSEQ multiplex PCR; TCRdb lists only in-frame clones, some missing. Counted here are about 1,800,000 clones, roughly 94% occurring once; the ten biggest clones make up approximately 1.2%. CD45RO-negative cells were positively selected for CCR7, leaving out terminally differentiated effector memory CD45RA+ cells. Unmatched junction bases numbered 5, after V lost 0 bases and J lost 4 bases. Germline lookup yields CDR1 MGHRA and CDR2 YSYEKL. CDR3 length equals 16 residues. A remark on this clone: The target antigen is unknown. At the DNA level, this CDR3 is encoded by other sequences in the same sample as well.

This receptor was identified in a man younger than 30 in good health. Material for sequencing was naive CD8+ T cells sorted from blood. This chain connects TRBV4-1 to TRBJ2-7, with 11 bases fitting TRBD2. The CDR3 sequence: CASSQEGLAGSYEQYF. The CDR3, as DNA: TGCGCCAGCAGCCAAGAAGGACTAGCGGGCTCTTACGAGCAGTACTTC.